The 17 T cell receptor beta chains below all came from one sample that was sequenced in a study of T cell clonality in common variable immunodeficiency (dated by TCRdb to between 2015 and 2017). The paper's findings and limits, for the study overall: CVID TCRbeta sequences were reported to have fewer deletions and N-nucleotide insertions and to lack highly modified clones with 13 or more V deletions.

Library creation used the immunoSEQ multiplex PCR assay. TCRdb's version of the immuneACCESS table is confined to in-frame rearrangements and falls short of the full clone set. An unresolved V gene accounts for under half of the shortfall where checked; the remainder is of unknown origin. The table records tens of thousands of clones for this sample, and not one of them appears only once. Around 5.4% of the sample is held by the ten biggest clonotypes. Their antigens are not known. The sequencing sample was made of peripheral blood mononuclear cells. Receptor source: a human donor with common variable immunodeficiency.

CDR3 protein: CASSLGGREYTEAFF. The DNA read from the CDR3 is TGTGCCAGCAGCTTAGGGGGCAGGGAGTACACTGAA. The chain recombines TRBV7-2 with TRBJ1-1; D possibly corresponds to TRBD1 (5 bases). Read sequence stops 3 residues before the CDR3 end, and the germline J gene provides the missing end. V was pared by 1 base and J by 3 bases, with 12 bases between. This CDR3 region has 15 residues. The germline V gene has CDR1 SGHTA and CDR2 FQGNSA.

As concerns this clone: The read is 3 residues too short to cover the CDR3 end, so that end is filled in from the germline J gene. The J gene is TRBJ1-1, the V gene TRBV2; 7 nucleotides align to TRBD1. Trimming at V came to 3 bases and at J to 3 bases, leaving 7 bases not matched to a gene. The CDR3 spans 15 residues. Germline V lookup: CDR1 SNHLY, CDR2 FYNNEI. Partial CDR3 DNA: TGTGCCAGCAGTGATGTAGGGGGCTATGACACTGAA. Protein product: CASSDVGGYDTE. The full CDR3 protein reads CASSDVGGYDTEAFF.

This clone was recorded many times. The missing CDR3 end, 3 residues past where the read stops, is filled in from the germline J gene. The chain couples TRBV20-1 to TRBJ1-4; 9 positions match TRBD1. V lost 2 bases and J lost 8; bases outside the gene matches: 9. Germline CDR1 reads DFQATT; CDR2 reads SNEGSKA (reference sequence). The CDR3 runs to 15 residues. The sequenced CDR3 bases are TGCAGTGCTAGACGTCCAGGACAGGGGAGGGAAAAA. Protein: CSARRPGQGREK. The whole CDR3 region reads CSARRPGQGREKLFF.

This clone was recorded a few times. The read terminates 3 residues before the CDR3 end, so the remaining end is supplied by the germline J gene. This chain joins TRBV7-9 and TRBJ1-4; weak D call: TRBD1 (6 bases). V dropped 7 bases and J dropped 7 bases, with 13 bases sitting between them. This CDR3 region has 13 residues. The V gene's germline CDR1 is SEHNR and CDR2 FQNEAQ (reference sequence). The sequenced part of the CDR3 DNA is TGTGCCAGCAAGATTCAGGGGAGTGAAAAA. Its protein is CASKIQGSEK. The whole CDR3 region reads CASKIQGSEKLFF.

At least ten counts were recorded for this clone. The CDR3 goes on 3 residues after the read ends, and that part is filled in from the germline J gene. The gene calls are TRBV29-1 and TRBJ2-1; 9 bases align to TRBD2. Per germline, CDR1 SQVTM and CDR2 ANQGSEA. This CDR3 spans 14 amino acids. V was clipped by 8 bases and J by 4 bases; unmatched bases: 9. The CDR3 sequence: CSFLPGLAYNEQFF. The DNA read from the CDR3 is TGCAGCTTCCTACCGGGACTAGCTTACAATGAG.

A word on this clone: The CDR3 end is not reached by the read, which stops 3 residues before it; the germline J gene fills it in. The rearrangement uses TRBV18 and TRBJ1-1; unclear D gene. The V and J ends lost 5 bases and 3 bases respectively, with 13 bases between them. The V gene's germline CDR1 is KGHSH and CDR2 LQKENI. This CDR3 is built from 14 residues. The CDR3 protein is CASSVHPGDTEAFF. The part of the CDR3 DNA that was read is TGTGCCAGCTCAGTCCATCCCGGGGACACTGAA.

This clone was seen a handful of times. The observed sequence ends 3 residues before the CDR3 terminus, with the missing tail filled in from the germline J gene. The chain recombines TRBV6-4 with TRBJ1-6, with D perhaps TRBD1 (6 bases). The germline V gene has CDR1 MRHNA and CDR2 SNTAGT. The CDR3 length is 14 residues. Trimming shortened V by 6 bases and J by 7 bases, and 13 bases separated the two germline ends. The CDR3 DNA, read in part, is TGTGCCAGCAGGGGGGCAGGGGAGAATTCACCC. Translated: CASRGAGENSP. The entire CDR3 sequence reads CASRGAGENSPLHF.

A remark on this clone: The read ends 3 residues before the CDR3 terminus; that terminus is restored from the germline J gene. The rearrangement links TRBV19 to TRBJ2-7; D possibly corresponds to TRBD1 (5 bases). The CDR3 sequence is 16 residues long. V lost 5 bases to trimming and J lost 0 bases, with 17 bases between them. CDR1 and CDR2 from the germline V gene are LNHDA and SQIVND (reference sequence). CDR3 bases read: TGTGCCAGTAGTCCCCAAGAAGGGGCCTTCTCCTACGAG. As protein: CASSPQEGAFSYE. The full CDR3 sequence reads CASSPQEGAFSYEQYF.

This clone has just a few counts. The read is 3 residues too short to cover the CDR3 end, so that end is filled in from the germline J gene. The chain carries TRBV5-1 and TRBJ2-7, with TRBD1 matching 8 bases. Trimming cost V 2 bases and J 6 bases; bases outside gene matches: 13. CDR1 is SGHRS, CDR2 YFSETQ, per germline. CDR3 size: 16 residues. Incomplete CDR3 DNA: TGCGCCAGCAGCTTCGGACAGGGCTCGAATCTCCTCGAG. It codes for CASSFGQGSNLLE. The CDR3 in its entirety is CASSFGQGSNLLEQYF. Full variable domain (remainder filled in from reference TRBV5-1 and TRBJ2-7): KAGVTQTPRYLIKTRGQQVTLSCSPISGHRSVSWYQQTPGQGLQFLFEYFSETQRNKGNFPGRFSGRQFSNSRSEMNVSTLELGDSALYLCASSFGQGSNLLEQYFGPGTRLTVT.

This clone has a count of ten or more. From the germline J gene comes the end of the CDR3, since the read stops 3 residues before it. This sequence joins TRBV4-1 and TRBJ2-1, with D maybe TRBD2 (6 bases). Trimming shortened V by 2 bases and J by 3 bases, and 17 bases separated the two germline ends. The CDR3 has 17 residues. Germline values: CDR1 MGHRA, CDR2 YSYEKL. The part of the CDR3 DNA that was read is TGCGCCAGCAGCCAATCGGACGCTACCGGGGGCTACAATGAG. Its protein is CASSQSDATGGYNE. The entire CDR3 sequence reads CASSQSDATGGYNEQFF.

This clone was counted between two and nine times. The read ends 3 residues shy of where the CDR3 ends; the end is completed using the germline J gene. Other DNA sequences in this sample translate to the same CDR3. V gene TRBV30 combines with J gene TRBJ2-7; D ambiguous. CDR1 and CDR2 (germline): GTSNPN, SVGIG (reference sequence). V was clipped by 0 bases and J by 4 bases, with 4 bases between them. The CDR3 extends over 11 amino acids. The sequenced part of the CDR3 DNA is TGTGCCTGGAGTGTCCAATACGAG. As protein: CAWSVQYE. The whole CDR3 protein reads CAWSVQYEQYF. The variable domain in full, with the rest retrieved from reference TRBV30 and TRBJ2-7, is SQTIHQWPATLVQPVGSPLSLECTVEGTSNPNLYWYRQAAGRGLQLLFYSVGIGQISSEVPQNLSASRPQDRQFILSSKKLLLSDSGFYLCAWSVQYEQYFGPGTRLTVT.

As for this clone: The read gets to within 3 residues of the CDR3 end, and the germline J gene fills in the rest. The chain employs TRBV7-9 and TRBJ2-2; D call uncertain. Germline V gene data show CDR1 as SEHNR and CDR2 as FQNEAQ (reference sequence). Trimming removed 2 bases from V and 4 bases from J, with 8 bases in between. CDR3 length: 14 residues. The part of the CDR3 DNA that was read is TGTGCCAGCAGCTTAAAGGCTTTCACCGGGGAG. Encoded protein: CASSLKAFTGE. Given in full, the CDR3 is CASSLKAFTGELFF.

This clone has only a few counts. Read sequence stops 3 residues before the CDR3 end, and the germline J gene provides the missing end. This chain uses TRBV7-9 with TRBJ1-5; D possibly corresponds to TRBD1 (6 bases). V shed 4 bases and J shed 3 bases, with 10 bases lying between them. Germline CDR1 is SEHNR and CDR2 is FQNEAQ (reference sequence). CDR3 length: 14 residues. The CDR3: CASSSTGYNQPQHF. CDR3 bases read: TGTGCCAGCAGCTCCACAGGGTACAATCAGCCC.

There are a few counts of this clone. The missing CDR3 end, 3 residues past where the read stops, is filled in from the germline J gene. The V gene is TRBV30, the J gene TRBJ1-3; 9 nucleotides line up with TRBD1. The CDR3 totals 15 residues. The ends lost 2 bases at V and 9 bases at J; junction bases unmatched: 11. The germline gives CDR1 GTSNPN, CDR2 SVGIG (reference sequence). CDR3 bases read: TGTGCCTGGAGTCCTCCCAGGACAGGGGTCCCCACC. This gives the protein CAWSPPRTGVPT. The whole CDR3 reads CAWSPPRTGVPTIYF.

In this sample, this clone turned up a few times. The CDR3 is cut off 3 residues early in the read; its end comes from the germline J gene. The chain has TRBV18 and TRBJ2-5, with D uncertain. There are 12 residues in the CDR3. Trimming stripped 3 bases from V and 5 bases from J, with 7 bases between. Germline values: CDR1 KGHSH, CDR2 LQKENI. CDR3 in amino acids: CASSPFAETQYF. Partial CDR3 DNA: TGTGCCAGCTCACCTTTCGCGGAGACC. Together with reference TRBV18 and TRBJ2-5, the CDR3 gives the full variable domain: NAGVMQNPRHLVRRRGQEARLRCSPMKGHSHVYWYRQLPEEGLKFMVYLQKENIIDESGMPKERFSAEFPKEGPSILRIQQVVRGDSAAYFCASSPFAETQYFGPGTRLLVL.

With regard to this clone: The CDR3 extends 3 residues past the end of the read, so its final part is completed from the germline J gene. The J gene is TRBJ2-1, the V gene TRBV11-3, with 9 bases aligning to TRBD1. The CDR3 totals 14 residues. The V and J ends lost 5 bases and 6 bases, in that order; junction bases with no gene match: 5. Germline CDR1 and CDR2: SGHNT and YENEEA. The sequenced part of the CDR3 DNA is TGTGCCAGCAGCCACGGGACAGGGCCCAATGAG. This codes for CASSHGTGPNE. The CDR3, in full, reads CASSHGTGPNEQFF.

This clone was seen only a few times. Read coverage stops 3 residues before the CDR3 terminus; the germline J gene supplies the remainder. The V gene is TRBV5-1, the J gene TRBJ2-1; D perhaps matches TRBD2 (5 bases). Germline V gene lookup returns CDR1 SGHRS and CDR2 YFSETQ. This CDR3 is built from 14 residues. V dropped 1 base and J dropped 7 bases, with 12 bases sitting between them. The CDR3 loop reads CASSLTRATNEQFF. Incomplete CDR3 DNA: TGCGCCAGCAGCTTGACTAGAGCGACGAATGAG.